The sequence of this T cell receptor beta chain was determined in a study of T cell responses to AZD1222 COVID-19 vaccine. Repertoires were generated with immunoSEQ multiplex PCR, while TCRdb's copy carries only in-frame clones and drops some. This table has 150,000 to 200,000 clones, 94% appearing once. The trim removed 4 bases at V and 5 bases at J, leaving 10 bases unmatched. The CDR3 is 15 amino acids. The germline gives CDR1 KGHSH, CDR2 LQKENI. The TCR originated in an adult who received the AZD1222 COVID-19 vaccine. The rearrangement links TRBV18 to TRBJ2-5; 7 bases fit TRBD1. Sample: peripheral blood, taken 28 days after the second AZD1222 dose. The CDR3 region is CASSLRQGLGETQYF. The CDR3 DNA follows: TGTGCCAGCTCACTCCGACAGGGTCTTGGGGAGACCCAGTACTTC.